A single sample is the source of the 17 T cell receptor beta chains below, sequenced in a study of blood T cell repertoires in COVID-19. The protocol was immunoSEQ multiplex PCR, while the TCRdb copy is restricted to in-frame clones and leaves out a portion. The sample contains about 90,000 clones, around 90% of which appear only once. Source material: peripheral blood. The receptors were gathered from a male donor with acute or convalescent COVID-19.

The V call is TRBV3-1 (or the pseudogene TRBV3-2), the J call TRBJ2-3, with a weak D call TRBD2 (6 bases). Germline CDR1 and CDR2: LGHDT and YNNKEL (reference sequence). The CDR3 length is 16 residues. Trimming left V 2 bases short and J 1 base short, with 13 bases between. DNA of the CDR3: TGTGCCAGCAGCCAAACGGGGCGGGGCCGCACAGATACGCAGTATTTT. This codes for CASSQTGRGRTDTQYF.

The chain recombines TRBV27 with TRBJ1-2; 8 bases agree with TRBD1. Losses at the gene ends were 5 bases for V and 3 bases for J; bases not matched to a gene: 5. Germline assignment: CDR1 MNHEY and CDR2 SMNVEV (reference sequence). This CDR3 is 14 amino acids long. This CDR3 is CASSQDREDYGYTF. DNA for the CDR3: TGTGCCAGCAGTCAGGACAGGGAGGACTATGGCTACACCTTC.

V usage is TRBV5-1 and J usage is TRBJ2-3; the match to TRBD2 covers 8 bases. From germline, CDR1 is SGHRS and CDR2 YFSETQ. Unmatched junction bases numbered 4, after V lost 4 bases and J lost 6 bases. This CDR3 has 13 amino acids. The CDR3 region has the DNA TGCGCCAGCAGCCCTCGGGGGGGTGATACGCAGTATTTT. It encodes CASSPRGGDTQYF.

The rearrangement links TRBV6-6 to TRBJ1-6, with a weak D call TRBD1 (6 bases). V lost 5 bases, J lost 4 bases, and 18 bases lay in between. This CDR3 has 17 amino acids. Germline V gene sequence: CDR1 MNHNY, CDR2 SVGAGI (reference sequence). The CDR3 nucleotides are TGTGCCAGCAGTCCAGACAGGTCGCCCCTTTATAATTCACCCCTCCACTTT. The encoded protein is CASSPDRSPLYNSPLHF.

V and J are TRBV30 and TRBJ1-1, with D possibly being TRBD1 (6 bases). CDR3 length: 14 residues. Germline V lookup: CDR1 GTSNPN, CDR2 SVGIG (reference sequence). V was clipped by 0 bases and J by 5 bases, with 13 bases between them. CDR3 amino acids: CAWSVEGGRTEAFF. The CDR3 nucleotides read TGTGCCTGGAGTGTAGAGGGGGGGCGAACTGAAGCTTTCTTT.

The chain joins TRBV28 to TRBJ1-1, with TRBD1 as a possible D gene (5 bases). The CDR3 has 13 residues. Germline V CDR1 and CDR2: MDHEN, SYDVKM. The germline V and J ends were trimmed by 8 bases and 5 bases, with 15 bases remaining between them. The CDR3 loop reads CASGIGVGTEAFF. The DNA of the CDR3 is TGTGCCAGCGGAATAGGGGTCGGGACTGAAGCTTTCTTT. The full variable domain, rest sourced from reference TRBV28 and TRBJ1-1, is DVKVTQSSRYLVKRTGEKVFLECVQDMDHENMFWYRQDPGLGLRLIYFSYDVKMKEKGDIPEGYSVSREKKERFSLILESASTNQTSMYLCASGIGVGTEAFFGQGTRLTVV.

The chain recombines TRBV7-3 with TRBJ2-1, with D perhaps TRBD2 (5 bases). Per germline, CDR1 SGHTA and CDR2 FQGTGA. Trimming stripped 3 bases from V and 5 bases from J, with 17 bases between. The CDR3 extends over 16 amino acids. CDR3 loop: CASSLQPTINDNEQFF. CDR3 nucleotide sequence: TGTGCCAGCAGCTTGCAACCGACTATAAACGACAATGAGCAGTTCTTC.

This clone occurred once. This chain uses TRBV19 with TRBJ1-4; 9 bases are a match to TRBD1. The CDR3 sequence is 17 residues long. J was trimmed by 0 bases and V by 6 bases; bases with no gene match: 8. CDR1 and CDR2 from the germline V gene are LNHDA and SQIVND (reference sequence). DNA for the CDR3: TGTGCCAGTAGCCCGGGACAGGGACCCTCAACTAATGAAAAACTGTTTTTT. Translation gives CASSPGQGPSTNEKLFF. The full variable domain, completed using reference TRBV19 and TRBJ1-4, is DGGITQSPKYLFRKEGQNVTLSCEQNLNHDAMYWYRQDPGQGLRLIYYSQIVNDFQKGDIAEGYSVSREKKESFPLTVTSAQKNPTAFYLCASSPGQGPSTNEKLFFGSGTQLSVL.

V usage is TRBV10-3 and J usage is TRBJ2-2; 8 bases are a match to TRBD1. V lost 6 bases and J lost 4; bases outside the gene matches: 7. Germline-derived CDR1 and CDR2 are ENHRY and SYGVKD. CDR3 length equals 15 residues. CDR3: CAIRGTGGRTGELFF. The CDR3, as DNA: TGTGCCATCAGGGGGACAGGAGGACGCACCGGGGAGCTGTTTTTT.

This sequence joins TRBV6-2 or TRBV6-3 and TRBJ2-7, with TRBD2 matching 13 bases. Germline CDR1 reads MNHEY; CDR2 reads SVGEGT. V dropped 5 bases and J dropped 9; count of bases not matched to a gene: 4. The CDR3 covers 13 residues. The chain's CDR3 is CASSRTSGGRQYF. CDR3 bases: TGTGCCAGCAGTCGGACTAGCGGGGGTCGGCAGTACTTC.

The chain joins TRBV7-2 to TRBJ1-1; TRBD1 might be the D (6 bases). The CDR3 has 14 residues. V was trimmed by 3 bases and J by 5 bases, leaving 13 bases between them. CDR1 is SGHTA, CDR2 FQGNSA, per germline. CDR3 nucleotide sequence: TGTGCCAGCAGCTTCCCAGGGGCCCTGACTGAAGCTTTCTTT. Encoded protein: CASSFPGALTEAFF.

V and J are TRBV9 and TRBJ1-3, with TRBD1 matching 12 bases. The V gene's germline CDR1 is SGDLS and CDR2 YYNGEE. The CDR3 length is 17 residues. V was pared by 5 bases and J by 2 bases, with 8 bases of the junction left unmatched. Written as DNA, the CDR3 is TGTGCCAGCAGACCCGGGACAGGGGGCTTCCCTGGAAACACCATATATTTT. This sequence encodes CASRPGTGGFPGNTIYF. The whole variable domain, remainder taken from reference TRBV9 and TRBJ1-3, is DSGVTQTPKHLITATGQRVTLRCSPRSGDLSVYWYQQSLDQGLQFLIQYYNGEERAKGNILERFSAQQFPDLHSELNLSSLELGDSALYFCASRPGTGGFPGNTIYFGEGSWLTVV.

The table lists this clone with a count of one. This sequence joins TRBV24-1 and TRBJ2-7; 9 nucleotides match TRBD1. Trimming removed 6 bases from V and 5 bases from J; junction bases left unmatched: 7. CDR1 and CDR2 from the germline V gene are KGHDR and SFDVKD. CDR3 length: 14 amino acids. Here the CDR3 DNA reads TGTGCCACCAGTCCCGGGACAGGGATCCACGAGCAGTACTTC. Translation: CATSPGTGIHEQYF.

V is TRBV24-1 and J is TRBJ2-5, with TRBD1 identical over 7 bases. The germline V gene encodes CDR1 KGHDR and CDR2 SFDVKD. The CDR3 is made up of 14 amino acids. The V gene end was trimmed by 7 bases and the J gene end by 5 bases; junction bases not matched to a gene: 9. CDR3 residues: CATSLGQFGETQYF. CDR3 nucleotide sequence: TGTGCCACCAGCCTGGGACAGTTTGGGGAGACCCAGTACTTC.

The chain employs TRBV25-1 and TRBJ1-1; 8 nucleotides line up with TRBD1. This CDR3 has 15 residues. After removal of 6 bases from V and 0 bases from J, the junction contained 6 bases not matched to a gene. Germline V gene sequence: CDR1 MGHDK, CDR2 SYGVNS. Written as DNA, the CDR3 is TGTGCCAGCAGATCCGGGACAGGACTGAACACTGAAGCTTTCTTT. It codes for CASRSGTGLNTEAFF.

Here the CDR3 reads CATRDRASYEQYF. The CDR3 DNA follows: TGTGCCACCCGGGACAGGGCCTCCTACGAGCAGTACTTC. The chain couples TRBV21-1 to TRBJ2-7; the table's D call of TRBD1 was not tested on the DNA. TRBV21-1 is a recognized pseudogene. The CDR3 consists of 13 residues.

The chain carries TRBV7-8 and TRBJ1-2, with TRBD1 as a possible D gene (6 bases). CDR1 is SGHVS, CDR2 FQNEAQ, per germline. The CDR3 consists of 16 residues. Trimming removed 1 base from V and 3 bases from J, with 15 bases in between. The CDR3 loop is CASSLDSGGSDYGYTF. The DNA of the CDR3 is TGTGCCAGCAGCTTAGATTCGGGGGGCTCGGACTATGGCTACACCTTC.